A single sample is the source of the 31 T cell receptor beta chains below, sequenced in a study of Ad26.COV2.S vaccination and SARS-CoV-2 variants. Generated by immunoSEQ multiplex PCR, the TCRdb table keeps only in-frame clones and is missing some. The sample records approximately 150,000 clones, about nine tenths being singletons. The sequencing here drew on peripheral blood, taken after recovery from COVID-19. These receptors originate from a human donor who had recovered from COVID-19.

The rearrangement joins TRBV18 to TRBJ1-3, with D perhaps matching TRBD1 (5 bases). The CDR3 contains 16 residues. CDR1 is KGHSH, CDR2 LQKENI, per germline. V lost 2 bases and J 3 bases, leaving 14 bases between the germline ends. The CDR3 loop reads CASSPRDPDGGNTIYF. DNA for the CDR3: TGTGCCAGCTCACCAAGGGACCCTGATGGTGGAAACACCATATATTTT.

The V call is TRBV7-8, the J call TRBJ2-5; 9 bases map to TRBD2. J lost 3 bases, V lost 5 bases, and 4 bases had no gene match. The CDR3 loop spans 14 amino acids. Germline V lookup: CDR1 SGHVS, CDR2 FQNEAQ. The DNA for the CDR3 is TGTGCCAGCAGCCAAAGACTAGCGGAAGAGACCCAGTACTTC. Translated, it gives CASSQRLAEETQYF.

In DNA, the CDR3 is TGTGCCAGCAGCCGAGGGGGCCAGCCCCAGCATTTT. This codes for CASSRGGQPQHF. V gene TRBV3-1 (or the pseudogene TRBV3-2) combines with J gene TRBJ1-5; 7 nucleotides line up with TRBD1. CDR3 length equals 12 residues. Germline V lookup: CDR1 LGHDT, CDR2 YNNKEL (reference sequence). Trimming cost V 4 bases and J 7 bases; bases outside gene matches: 1.

The rearrangement uses TRBV18 and TRBJ2-5; 7 nucleotides match TRBD1. V was pared by 3 bases and J by 4 bases, with 11 bases of the junction left unmatched. The CDR3 is 16 residues long. Germline CDR1 and CDR2: KGHSH and LQKENI. Here the CDR3 DNA reads TGTGCCAGCTCACCCCGGGACAGAGACGTTGGAGAGACCCAGTACTTC. Its protein product is CASSPRDRDVGETQYF. Supplemented by reference TRBV18 and TRBJ2-5, the full variable domain reads NAGVMQNPRHLVRRRGQEARLRCSPMKGHSHVYWYRQLPEEGLKFMVYLQKENIIDESGMPKERFSAEFPKEGPSILRIQQVVRGDSAAYFCASSPRDRDVGETQYFGPGTRLLVL.

CDR3 residues: CASSLSPSEAFF. CDR3 coding DNA: TGTGCCAGCAGTTTAAGCCCCTCTGAAGCTTTCTTT. The V and J genes are TRBV28 and TRBJ1-1, with no clear D. The germline CDR1 and CDR2 sequences are MDHEN and SYDVKM. This CDR3 is 12 amino acids long. Trimming cost V 2 bases and J 6 bases, with 7 bases left between them.

This chain connects TRBV3-1 (or the pseudogene TRBV3-2) to TRBJ2-1; 7 positions match TRBD1. Germline CDR1 reads LGHDT; CDR2 reads YNNKEL (reference sequence). The CDR3 runs to 14 residues. V dropped 5 bases and J dropped 6; count of bases not matched to a gene: 7. The chain's CDR3 is CASSSRTGVNEQFF. CDR3 nucleotides: TGTGCCAGCAGCTCACGAACAGGGGTCAATGAGCAGTTCTTC.

DNA for the CDR3: TGTGCCAGCAGCTTTCGAGGGGGGCCTGGGAATGAGCAGTTCTTC. Translation: CASSFRGGPGNEQFF. The V gene is TRBV7-2, the J gene TRBJ2-1; D tentatively fits TRBD1 or TRBD2 (6 bases each). CDR1 is SGHTA and CDR2 is FQGNSA in the germline V gene. With 3 bases removed from V and 7 bases from J, the gap between germline ends came to 16 bases. CDR3 length: 15 residues.

The chain is built from TRBV2 and TRBJ2-2; D may correspond to TRBD1 or TRBD2 (5 bases each). The CDR3 spans 16 residues. CDR1 is SNHLY, CDR2 FYNNEI, per germline. With 3 bases removed from V and 0 bases from J, the gap between germline ends came to 11 bases. The CDR3 bases are TGTGCCAGCAGTGAGGTGGGACCCGCGAACACCGGGGAGCTGTTTTTT. This gives the protein CASSEVGPANTGELFF. Full variable domain (rest looked up from reference TRBV2 and TRBJ2-2): EPEVTQTPSHQVTQMGQEVILRCVPISNHLYFYWYRQILGQKVEFLVSFYNNEISEKSEIFDDQFSVERPDGSNFTLKIRSTKLEDSAMYFCASSEVGPANTGELFFGEGSRLTVL.

The genes are TRBV6-2 or TRBV6-3 and TRBJ2-2; a possible D gene is TRBD2 (5 bases). Germline V CDR1 and CDR2: MNHEY, SVGEGT. The V end was cut by 2 bases, the J end by 4 bases, with 14 bases between. The CDR3 sequence is 16 residues long. The CDR3: CASSYNLQSGTGELFF. Written as DNA, the CDR3 is TGTGCCAGCAGTTACAATTTACAGAGCGGCACCGGGGAGCTGTTTTTT.

J is TRBJ1-4 and V is TRBV5-1; D is ambiguous. The ends were cut back, 3 bases at V and 8 bases at J, with 17 bases in the middle. Germline CDR1 reads SGHRS; CDR2 reads YFSETQ. This CDR3 region has 15 residues. This chain's CDR3 is CASSSLTPNGEKLFF. DNA for the CDR3: TGCGCCAGCAGCTCCTTGACCCCAAACGGGGAAAAACTGTTTTTT.

The J gene is TRBJ2-2, the V gene TRBV6-5; D ambiguous. There are 15 residues in the CDR3. Between the trimmed V and J ends, which lost 2 bases and 5 bases, there was a span of 12 bases. Germline loops: CDR1 MNHEY, CDR2 SVGAGI. The CDR3 loop is CASSYQVTLTGELFF. The DNA for the CDR3 is TGTGCCAGCAGTTACCAAGTTACTCTTACCGGGGAGCTGTTTTTT.

This clone showed up just a few times. This chain uses TRBV20-1 with TRBJ1-5; D gene uncertain. Germline lookup yields CDR1 DFQATT and CDR2 SNEGSKA (reference sequence). The CDR3 totals 12 residues. Trimming removed 3 bases from V and 4 bases from J, with 7 bases in between. CDR3 coding DNA: TGCAGTGCTAGTAAACCGAATCAGCCCCAGCATTTT. It encodes CSASKPNQPQHF.

The chain links TRBV7-2 to TRBJ1-2; D not resolved. Trimming stripped 5 bases from V and 9 bases from J, with 28 bases between. Germline assignment: CDR1 SGHTA and CDR2 FQGNSA. The CDR3 length is 17 residues. CDR3 bases: TGTGCCAGCAGCCTTTGGGCCAGACCGACGGATGTGATGAGCTACACCTTC. It yields the protein CASSLWARPTDVMSYTF.

This clone occurred a few times. The gene calls are TRBV6-5 and TRBJ1-1, with 8 bases aligning to TRBD1. The V gene's germline CDR1 is MNHEY and CDR2 SVGAGI. The ends lost 6 bases at V and 4 bases at J; junction bases unmatched: 7. CDR3 length equals 14 residues. The DNA of the CDR3 is TGTGCCAGCAGCGACAGGGGCGGGGGCACTGAAGCTTTCTTT. Translation gives CASSDRGGGTEAFF.

This chain connects TRBV28 to TRBJ2-1, with 8 bases lining up with TRBD1. The CDR3 runs to 18 residues. V shed 4 bases, J shed 5 bases, and the junction held 16 bases outside the gene matches. CDR1 and CDR2 from the germline V gene are MDHEN and SYDVKM. CDR3 nucleotides: TGTGCCAGCAGTTCATACCTAACGACAGGGGCTAAGGACAATGAGCAGTTCTTC. Its translation: CASSSYLTTGAKDNEQFF.

The chain recombines TRBV7-8 with TRBJ1-4; no reliable D call. Germline loops: CDR1 SGHVS, CDR2 FQNEAQ. The CDR3 is 13 amino acids. V was pared by 4 bases and J by 8 bases, with 11 bases between. CDR3 sequence: CASSYSAAEKLFF. The DNA of the CDR3 is TGTGCCAGCAGCTACTCCGCGGCAGAAAAACTGTTTTTT.

CDR3 region: CASTAPSTEAFF. The DNA for the CDR3 is TGTGCCAGCACTGCCCCAAGTACTGAAGCTTTCTTT. This sequence joins TRBV25-1 and TRBJ1-1; D is undetermined. The CDR3 is made up of 12 amino acids. V lost 7 bases, J lost 5 bases, and 11 bases lay in between. Germline CDR1 is MGHDK and CDR2 is SYGVNS. The full variable domain, completed using reference TRBV25-1 and TRBJ1-1, is EADIYQTPRYLVIGTGKKITLECSQTMGHDKMYWYQQDPGMELHLIHYSYGVNSTEKGDLSSESTVSRIRTEHFPLTLESARPSHTSQYLCASTAPSTEAFFGQGTRLTVV.

This chain connects TRBV28 to TRBJ2-7; 10 positions agree with TRBD1. Germline trimming cut 7 bases from V and 5 bases from J; bases unmatched to any gene: 14. This CDR3 has 16 residues. Per the germline V gene, CDR1 is MDHEN and CDR2 is SYDVKM. CDR3 DNA sequence: TGTGCCAGCACTTTGAACCGGGACAGGGGTTCGGACGAGCAGTACTTC. The encoded protein is CASTLNRDRGSDEQYF.

This chain joins TRBV10-2 and TRBJ1-2, with D hard to call. Germline V lookup: CDR1 WSHSY, CDR2 SAAADI. V lost 3 bases, J lost 6 bases, and 14 bases lay in between. The CDR3 length is 14 residues. The CDR3 loop is CASSDPLSWDGYTF. CDR3 DNA sequence: TGCGCCAGCAGTGACCCACTGAGTTGGGATGGCTACACCTTC.

The rearrangement uses TRBV6-5 and TRBJ2-7; D remains ambiguous. Germline lookup yields CDR1 MNHEY and CDR2 SVGAGI. This CDR3 comprises 16 residues. Trimming cost V 4 bases and J 6 bases, with 22 bases left between them. This CDR3 is CASSLVVTVTPPEQYF. In DNA form, the CDR3 reads TGTGCCAGCAGTTTAGTCGTCACGGTAACCCCCCCCGAGCAGTACTTC.

This clone was recorded once. The rearrangement links TRBV2 to TRBJ2-1; 7 bases match TRBD1. J gave up 9 bases and V 5 bases, and 13 bases lay outside the gene matches. The length of the CDR3 is 15 residues. Germline V gene sequence: CDR1 SNHLY, CDR2 FYNNEI. The CDR3 nucleotides are TGTGCCAGCAGTTCTTTTCCGACAGGGTTGGCTGAGCAGTTCTTC. Its protein product is CASSSFPTGLAEQFF.

The V call is TRBV18, the J call TRBJ2-7; D unresolved. Germline V gene data show CDR1 as KGHSH and CDR2 as LQKENI. Trimming cost V 2 bases and J 3 bases, with 11 bases left between them. The CDR3 runs to 14 residues. As DNA, the CDR3 is TGTGCCAGCTCACCAAAGGGATTGGGCTACGAGCAGTACTTC. Translation gives CASSPKGLGYEQYF.

The chain couples TRBV4-3 to TRBJ1-4; D may be TRBD1 (5 bases). Between the trimmed V and J ends, which lost 0 bases and 5 bases, there was a span of 16 bases. Germline CDR1 reads LGHNA; CDR2 reads YSLEER. The CDR3 totals 17 residues. The chain's CDR3 is CASSQDGPQVSNEKLFF. The CDR3 DNA is TGCGCCAGCAGCCAAGATGGACCACAGGTTTCGAATGAAAAACTGTTTTTT.

The chain couples TRBV28 to TRBJ2-5, with 8 bases matching TRBD1. Germline lookup yields CDR1 MDHEN and CDR2 SYDVKM. V shed 5 bases, J shed 2 bases, and the junction held 4 bases outside the gene matches. This CDR3 has 14 residues. In DNA, the CDR3 is TGTGCCAGCAGTACCCAGGGGGCGCAAGAGACCCAGTACTTC. This sequence encodes CASSTQGAQETQYF.

This clone came up a few times. The chain is built from TRBV6-4 and TRBJ2-3, with TRBD2 matching over 14 bases. The CDR3 covers 17 residues. Unmatched junction bases numbered 6, after V lost 6 bases and J lost 1 base. Germline V gene data show CDR1 as MRHNA and CDR2 as SNTAGT. CDR3 sequence (DNA): TGTGCCAGCAGAGGACTAGCGGGGGGTCAGCGCACAGATACGCAGTATTTT. It encodes CASRGLAGGQRTDTQYF.

The chain recombines TRBV27 with TRBJ1-5; D might be TRBD1 (5 bases). The CDR3 totals 14 residues. The germline V gene encodes CDR1 MNHEY and CDR2 SMNVEV (reference sequence). V was clipped by 5 bases and J by 3 bases, with 11 bases between them. The chain's CDR3 is CASSKGVLNQPQHF. The CDR3, as DNA: TGTGCCAGCAGTAAAGGGGTCCTCAATCAGCCCCAGCATTTT.

This rearrangement joins TRBV15 to TRBJ2-7; D not resolved. Germline CDR1 LNHNV, CDR2 YYDKDF (reference sequence). The V gene lost 0 bases and the J gene lost 3 bases, with 6 bases spanning the gap. The CDR3 consists of 13 residues. This CDR3 is CATSRDRRYEQYF. In nucleotides, the CDR3 is TGTGCCACCAGCAGAGACAGGCGCTACGAGCAGTACTTC.

The rearrangement links TRBV19 to TRBJ1-6; D remains ambiguous. This CDR3 has 12 amino acids. From germline, CDR1 is LNHDA and CDR2 SQIVND (reference sequence). The V gene lost 4 bases and the J gene lost 7 bases, with 5 bases spanning the gap. CDR3 in amino acids: CASSNGNSPLHF. As DNA, the CDR3 is TGTGCCAGTAGTAATGGGAATTCACCCCTCCACTTT.

V and J are TRBV11-3 and TRBJ2-5, with D hard to call. V lost 1 base, J lost 3 bases, and 12 bases lay in between. The germline CDR1 and CDR2 sequences are SGHNT and YENEEA. This CDR3 is 15 amino acids long. The CDR3 DNA is TGTGCCAGCAGCTTAGGGCTGACGAGGAAAGAGACCCAGTACTTC. Its protein is CASSLGLTRKETQYF.

CDR3 amino acids: CATQDRGLKETQYF. The DNA of the CDR3 is TGTGCCACCCAGGACAGGGGGCTTAAAGAGACCCAGTACTTC. J is TRBJ2-5 and V is TRBV24-1, with 11 bases matching TRBD1. The J segment lost 3 bases and the V segment lost 9 bases, leaving 5 bases of the junction unmatched. Germline V gene lookup returns CDR1 KGHDR and CDR2 SFDVKD. This CDR3 contains 14 residues.

The V call is TRBV5-1, the J call TRBJ2-3, with D perhaps matching TRBD1 or TRBD2 (6 bases each). CDR3 length: 16 amino acids. Germline CDR1 and CDR2: SGHRS and YFSETQ. With 4 bases removed from V and 1 base from J, the gap between germline ends came to 16 bases. The CDR3 loop reads CASSPQGGGGTDTQYF. The CDR3 coding sequence is TGCGCCAGCAGCCCACAGGGAGGAGGGGGCACAGATACGCAGTATTTT.